This T cell receptor beta chain was profiled in a study of blood T cell repertoires in COVID-19. Per the authors' pipeline: For nucleated cells, counts were estimated from reference gene primer amplification. The protocol was immunoSEQ multiplex PCR, while the TCRdb copy is restricted to in-frame clones and leaves out a portion. The V and J calls and clone size are taken from that table; D and trimming were inferred from the DNA. The sample holds some 40,000 clones, 90% to 95% seen once. The CDR3 covers 13 residues. CDR1 is SGHRS, CDR2 YFSETQ, per germline. V lost 1 base and J 3 bases, leaving 7 bases between the germline ends.

The source of this sequence is a man between 50 and 59 years old with active COVID-19. The specimen was peripheral blood. The chain combines TRBV5-1 with TRBJ2-5; D uncertain. CDR3 nucleotides: TGCGCCAGCAGCTTGCGGAGCAAAGAGACCCAGTACTTC. As protein: CASSLRSKETQYF.